This TCR beta chain was sequenced for a study of cytomegalovirus exposure and HLA in healthy donors. From the approximately 120-subject validation cohort, which was separate from the approximately 670-subject first cohort, the donors were drawn. Germline V lookup: CDR1 SNHLY, CDR2 FYNNEI. The CDR3 is made up of 16 amino acids. V lost 8 bases and J lost 4; bases outside the gene matches: 16. TCRdb's table, derived via immunoSEQ multiplex PCR, lists solely in-frame clones and lacks some. The sample includes roughly 100,000 clones, approximately 95% of them seen just once. The rearrangement uses TRBV2 and TRBJ1-2, with 7 bases identical to TRBD1. The sample comprised PBMCs. This TCR was recovered from a woman between 18 and 30 years old in good health and CMV-seronegative. The CDR3, as DNA: TGTGCCAGCTCTCGAAGCGAGAGCGACAGGGCCTATGGCTACACCTTC. Translating gives CASSRSESDRAYGYTF. Full variable domain (remainder filled in from reference TRBV2 and TRBJ1-2): EPEVTQTPSHQVTQMGQEVILRCVPISNHLYFYWYRQILGQKVEFLVSFYNNEISEKSEIFDDQFSVERPDGSNFTLKIRSTKLEDSAMYFCASSRSESDRAYGYTFGSGTRLTVV.